This TCR beta chain was identified in a study of blood T cell repertoires in COVID-19. The CDR3 covers 16 residues. CDR1 is MNHEY and CDR2 is SVGAGI in the germline V gene. With 2 bases clipped from V and 1 base from J, the junction kept 4 bases outside the gene matches. Original methodology: Amplification of reference gene primers was used by the study to estimate nucleated cell counts. Produced via immunoSEQ multiplex PCR; TCRdb's table is partial and in-frame only. V and J calls and clone size are those listed in that table; D and trimming were worked out from the DNA. The table has about 160,000 clones, roughly 88% seen once.

The chain uses TRBV6-5 and TRBJ1-2; 10 nucleotides align to TRBD1. The clonotype originates from an elderly woman with active or convalescent COVID-19. The specimen sequenced was peripheral blood. The CDR3: CASSYKGQGSNYGYTF. The CDR3 region has the DNA TGTGCCAGCAGTTACAAGGGACAGGGGAGTAACTATGGCTACACCTTC.